Described below is a single T cell receptor (beta chain) sequence and its context. The antigen remains unidentified. Trimming pared 8 bases from V and 5 bases from J, leaving 18 bases between. Germline V gives CDR1 MDHEN, CDR2 SYDVKM. The CDR3 consists of 14 residues. In the original analysis: ImmunoSEQ junction-only sequences lacked quality scores, so their filtering differed. The method was immunoSEQ multiplex PCR; TCRdb's version includes in-frame clones alone and lacks a portion of them. The V and J calls and clone size come from that table; D and trimming were worked out from the DNA. The top ten clones hold 1.4% to 1.5% of a sample with some 1 million clones, about 75% of them seen once. This sample is drawn from a study of shared clonotypes between healthy human individuals. Donors had no recently reported acute infections or vaccinations and were HIV-negative. Whole-study results and caveats: Clonotypes that were shared across a few donors made up approximately 5.1% of naive CD4 clonotypes. How much donors shared clonotypes was expected to be affected by sequencing depth.

The receptor's source is a man between 18 and 29 years old in good health. The chain carries TRBV28 and TRBJ2-5; either TRBD1 or TRBD2 may fit D (5 bases each). Sequencing was carried out using memory CD4+ T cells sorted from blood. Subset: CD45RA-negative fraction. The DNA for the CDR3 is TGTGCCAGCCGACCGGGACCGCCAGAGGAGACCCAGTACTTC. This sequence encodes CASRPGPPEETQYF.